The clone carrying this T cell receptor (beta chain) was detected many times. The target antigen is unknown. The sample comes from a study of response to subunit inactivated influenza vaccine. Overall study results and limits: That few new T cells are recruited by each seasonal influenza vaccination was the authors' suggestion.

TCRdb processed the RT-PCR reads anew with MiXCR; each CDR3 protein has one entry. The sample lists hundreds of thousands of distinct CDR3 sequences, 10% to 15% occurring once. The trim removed 5 bases at V and 1 base at J, leaving 3 bases unmatched. This CDR3 region has 15 residues. Germline CDR1 reads SGHTA; CDR2 reads FQGNSA. The input for sequencing was PBMCs from blood, taken on the day of vaccination. The rearrangement uses TRBV7-2 and TRBJ1-1; 11 bases map to TRBD1. This TCR was recovered from a man aged 45 to 65 who received an inactivated influenza vaccine. CDR3 sequence: CASSPDRGRNTEAFF. CDR3 bases: TGTGCCAGCAGCCCGGACAGGGGGCGGAACACTGAAGCTTTCTTT.